This entry lists 22 T cell receptor beta chains sequenced from one sample in a study of CD8 T cells in ankylosing spondylitis. TCRdb analysed the 5' RACE reads with MiXCR anew, one entry per CDR3 protein. The sample includes about 240,000 distinct CDR3 sequences, 8% to 9.5% of them seen just once. Sequenced sample: blood, either unsorted or a sorted T cell fraction (not recorded which). These receptors were collected from a male donor with ankylosing spondylitis or in good health (not recorded which).

The chain carries TRBV7-1 and TRBJ2-2, with D possibly TRBD1 on 6 matching bases. TRBV7-1 carries the ORF label, with uncertain function. The ends were cut back, 3 bases at V and 1 base at J, with 18 bases in the middle. The CDR3 is 18 amino acids. CDR3 DNA sequence: TGTGCCAGCAGCTCCGCGCTCTTCGGGACAAAGAACACCGGGGAGCTGTTTTTT. Translating gives CASSSALFGTKNTGELFF.

This chain uses TRBV5-1 with TRBJ2-1, with 9 bases that match TRBD1. Trimming at V came to 0 bases and at J to 8 bases, leaving 3 bases not matched to a gene. CDR1 is SGHRS and CDR2 is YFSETQ in the germline V gene. The CDR3 is made up of 14 amino acids. CDR3 bases: TGCGCCAGCAGCTTGGAACAGGGGGCGGATGAGCAGTTCTTC. Translated, it gives CASSLEQGADEQFF.

This clonotype was recorded many times. J is TRBJ2-7 and V is TRBV21-1. TRBV21-1 is deemed a pseudogene. The CDR3 contains 11 residues. The CDR3 is CASTLNYEQYF. The CDR3 region has the DNA TGTGCCAGCACTCTTAACTACGAGCAGTACTTC.

This clonotype has a handful of counts. V is TRBV12-3 or TRBV12-4 and J is TRBJ2-7, with no clear D. V lost 7 bases and J 7 bases, leaving 11 bases between the germline ends. The CDR3 length is 11 residues. The CDR3: CASTIGWEQYF. CDR3 nucleotides: TGTGCCAGCACCATTGGGTGGGAGCAGTACTTC.

At least ten counts were recorded for this clonotype. This chain links TRBV12-3 or TRBV12-4 with TRBJ1-4; 7 bases are shared with TRBD1. This CDR3 region has 14 residues. V lost 6 bases, J lost 8 bases, and 9 bases stayed unmatched. The CDR3 loop reads CASRPRQGLEKLFF. Here the CDR3 DNA reads TGTGCCAGCAGGCCCCGACAGGGTTTGGAAAAACTGTTTTTT.

The chain couples TRBV7-2 to TRBJ2-5; 9 nucleotides agree with TRBD2. CDR1 SGHTA and CDR2 FQGNSA come from the germline V gene. V gave up 1 base and J gave up 5 bases; unmatched junction bases: 11. This CDR3 is built from 17 residues. The CDR3 coding sequence is TGTGCCAGCAGCTTAGGGCTAGCAGCGGGGGGTGGGGAGACCCAGTACTTC. It encodes CASSLGLAAGGGETQYF.

This clonotype occurred many times. The genes are TRBV5-1 and TRBJ2-5, with 7 bases that match TRBD2. V lost 0 bases, J lost 7 bases, and 9 bases stayed unmatched. The CDR3 consists of 15 residues. CDR1 is SGHRS, CDR2 YFSETQ, per germline. The CDR3 DNA follows: TGCGCCAGCAGCTTGGGGGGCTCCCGGGAGGTGACCCAGTACTTC. As protein: CASSLGGSREVTQYF.

This clonotype came up many times. The chain couples TRBV5-1 to TRBJ2-7, with D hard to call. The CDR3 is 14 amino acids. Germline lookup yields CDR1 SGHRS and CDR2 YFSETQ. Trimming cost V 2 bases and J 6 bases, with 15 bases left between them. This chain's CDR3 is CASSFRADSGEQYF. The CDR3 coding sequence is TGCGCCAGCAGCTTTAGGGCAGACTCGGGCGAGCAGTACTTC.

This clonotype was detected many times. J is TRBJ2-2 and V is TRBV6-2 or TRBV6-3; D unclear. Germline values: CDR1 MNHEY, CDR2 SVGEGT. Between the trimmed V and J ends, which lost 6 bases and 4 bases, there was a span of 3 bases. The CDR3 sequence is 11 residues long. The CDR3 spells CASSPTGELFF. As DNA, the CDR3 is TGTGCCAGCAGCCCCACCGGGGAGCTGTTTTTT.

The CDR3 here is CASSLEQGINEQYF. The CDR3 bases are TGTGCCAGCAGCTTAGAACAGGGAATCAACGAGCAGTACTTC. This chain links TRBV7-9 with TRBJ2-7; TRBD1 might be the D (6 bases). CDR3 size: 14 residues. CDR1 and CDR2 (germline): SEHNR, FQNEAQ (reference sequence). With 1 base removed from V and 5 bases from J, the gap between germline ends came to 12 bases.

The chain links TRBV24-1 to TRBJ1-1; no firm D call. The CDR3 sequence is 13 residues long. V was trimmed by 4 bases and J by 7 bases, leaving 12 bases between them. In germline, CDR1 is KGHDR, CDR2 SFDVKD. CDR3 loop: CATSDFHGDEAFF. The DNA for the CDR3 is TGTGCCACCAGTGACTTCCACGGAGATGAAGCTTTCTTT.

This clonotype occurred many times. The chain combines TRBV20-1 with TRBJ2-5; TRBD1 agrees at 8 bases. Germline V lookup: CDR1 DFQATT, CDR2 SNEGSKA (reference sequence). The length of the CDR3 is 15 residues. Trimming removed 3 bases from V and 1 base from J; junction bases left unmatched: 7. The CDR3 loop reads CSASDRTGIQETQYF. In nucleotides, the CDR3 is TGCAGTGCTAGCGACCGGACAGGGATCCAAGAGACCCAGTACTTC.

The chain carries TRBV2 and TRBJ1-1; D is unresolved. Germline values: CDR1 SNHLY, CDR2 FYNNEI. CDR3 length: 14 residues. V dropped 4 bases and J dropped 1 base, with 10 bases sitting between them. The CDR3 here is CASSARAQNTEAFF. CDR3 bases: TGTGCCAGCAGTGCTCGAGCCCAGAACACTGAAGCTTTCTTT.

This clonotype was seen many times. The chain recombines TRBV20-1 with TRBJ1-5; D unresolved. The germline V gene encodes CDR1 DFQATT and CDR2 SNEGSKA (reference sequence). The CDR3 totals 14 residues. With 6 bases removed from V and 4 bases from J, the gap between germline ends came to 16 bases. CDR3 in DNA: TGCAGTGCCCTCCCGGAGCAGACAAATCAGCCCCAGCATTTT. The encoded protein is CSALPEQTNQPQHF.

The sample holds many counts of this clonotype. This rearrangement joins TRBV20-1 to TRBJ2-1; possible D gene TRBD1, 6 bases. This CDR3 has 14 amino acids. Germline CDR1 reads DFQATT; CDR2 reads SNEGSKA (reference sequence). V was trimmed by 3 bases and J by 10 bases, leaving 19 bases between them. The CDR3 DNA follows: TGCAGTGCTAGCCGGACAGATAGGGGAGAAGAGCAGTTCTTC. Its protein product is CSASRTDRGEEQFF.

Only a few counts were recorded for this clonotype. The chain is built from TRBV7-9 and TRBJ1-2; a possible D gene is TRBD1 (5 bases). With 4 bases removed from V and 8 bases from J, the gap between germline ends came to 20 bases. CDR3 size: 15 residues. The germline V gene has CDR1 SEHNR and CDR2 FQNEAQ (reference sequence). CDR3: CASSSRSGTDGGYTF. CDR3 DNA sequence: TGTGCCAGCAGCTCGCGCTCCGGGACGGACGGCGGCTACACCTTC.

This clonotype has a count of ten or more. The chain joins TRBV20-1 to TRBJ2-1; D uncertain. The CDR3 is 16 amino acids. Trimming took off 1 base at V and 6 bases at J, with 19 bases between the two ends. CDR1 DFQATT and CDR2 SNEGSKA come from the germline V gene (reference sequence). Written as DNA, the CDR3 is TGCAGTGCTAGAGTCCGCGTTGAGTCGATCCTCAATGAGCAGTTCTTC. It translates to CSARVRVESILNEQFF.

This clonotype was picked up many times. V usage is TRBV5-5 and J usage is TRBJ2-7, with 8 bases identical to TRBD1. The J segment lost 3 bases and the V segment lost 0 bases, leaving 5 bases of the junction unmatched. Germline V gives CDR1 SGHKS, CDR2 YYEKEE (reference sequence). The CDR3 loop spans 15 amino acids. The CDR3 region is CASSLVPTGDYEQYF. For the CDR3, the DNA is TGTGCCAGCAGCTTGGTGCCGACAGGGGACTACGAGCAGTACTTC.

This clonotype was recorded a few times. The rearrangement uses TRBV7-2 and TRBJ1-1, with 7 bases fitting TRBD1. V trimming: 5 bases; J trimming: 10 bases; junction bases outside the gene matches: 10. The CDR3 contains 13 residues. Germline V gene data show CDR1 as SGHTA and CDR2 as FQGNSA. The CDR3 DNA reads as TGTGCCAGCAGCATCGGACGACAGGGCGGAGCTTTCTTT. This translates into CASSIGRQGGAFF.

In this sample, this clonotype turned up many times. V gene TRBV5-1 combines with J gene TRBJ2-1; D is undetermined. The CDR3 has 14 residues. Germline CDR1 SGHRS, CDR2 YFSETQ. With 0 bases removed from V and 7 bases from J, the gap between germline ends came to 11 bases. The CDR3 loop is CASSLVFAQNEQFF. In nucleotides, the CDR3 is TGCGCCAGCAGCTTGGTATTCGCCCAGAATGAGCAGTTCTTC. Together with reference TRBV5-1 and TRBJ2-1, the CDR3 gives the full variable domain: KAGVTQTPRYLIKTRGQQVTLSCSPISGHRSVSWYQQTPGQGLQFLFEYFSETQRNKGNFPGRFSGRQFSNSRSEMNVSTLELGDSALYLCASSLVFAQNEQFFGPGTRLTVL.

As regards this clonotype: Sequence at one end of the junction differs from germline and may be a read error. The V and J genes are TRBV20-1 and TRBJ2-6; possibly TRBD1 for D (6 bases). Germline CDR1 and CDR2: DFQATT and SNEGSKA (reference sequence). The CDR3 runs to 15 residues. The CDR3 nucleotides read TGCAGTGCTAGTGCTGATGGGTCAGGGGTCAACGTCCTGACTTTC. Its protein is CSASADGSGVNVLTF.

The chain has TRBV27 and TRBJ2-7; 8 nucleotides match TRBD1. The CDR3 runs to 12 residues. Germline V lookup: CDR1 MNHEY, CDR2 SMNVEV (reference sequence). The V segment lost 6 bases and the J segment 5 bases; nucleotides outside the gene matches: 3. Here the CDR3 reads CASRGTGDEQYF. The DNA for the CDR3 is TGTGCCAGCAGAGGGACAGGTGACGAGCAGTACTTC.